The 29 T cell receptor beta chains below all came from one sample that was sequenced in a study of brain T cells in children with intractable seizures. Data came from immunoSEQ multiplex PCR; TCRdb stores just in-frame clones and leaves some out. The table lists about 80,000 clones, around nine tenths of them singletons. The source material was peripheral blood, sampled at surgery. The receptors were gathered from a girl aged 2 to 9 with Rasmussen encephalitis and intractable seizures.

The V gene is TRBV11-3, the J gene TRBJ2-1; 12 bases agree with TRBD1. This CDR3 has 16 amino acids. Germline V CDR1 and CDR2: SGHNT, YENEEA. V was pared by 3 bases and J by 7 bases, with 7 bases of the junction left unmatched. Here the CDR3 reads CASSLTGQGASNEQFF. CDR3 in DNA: TGTGCCAGCAGCTTGACGGGACAGGGGGCGTCGAATGAGCAGTTCTTC. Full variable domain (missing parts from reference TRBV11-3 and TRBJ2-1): EAGVVQSPRYKIIEKKQPVAFWCNPISGHNTLYWYLQNLGQGPELLIRYENEEAVDDSQLPKDRFSAERLKGVDSTLKIQPAELGDSAVYLCASSLTGQGASNEQFFGPGTRLTVL.

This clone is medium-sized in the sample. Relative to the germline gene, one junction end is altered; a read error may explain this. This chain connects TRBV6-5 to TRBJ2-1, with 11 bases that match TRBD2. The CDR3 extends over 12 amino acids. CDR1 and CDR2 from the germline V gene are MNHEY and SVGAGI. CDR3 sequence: CATSPLAGELVF. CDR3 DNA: TGTGCCACCTCTCCACTAGCGGGAGAATTGGTCTTC.

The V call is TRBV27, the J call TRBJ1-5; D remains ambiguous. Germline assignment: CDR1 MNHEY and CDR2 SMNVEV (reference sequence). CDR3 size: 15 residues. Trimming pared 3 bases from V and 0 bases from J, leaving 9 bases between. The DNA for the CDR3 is TGTGCCAGCAGTTTGGCGGGGAATAGCAATCAGCCCCAGCATTTT. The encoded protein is CASSLAGNSNQPQHF.

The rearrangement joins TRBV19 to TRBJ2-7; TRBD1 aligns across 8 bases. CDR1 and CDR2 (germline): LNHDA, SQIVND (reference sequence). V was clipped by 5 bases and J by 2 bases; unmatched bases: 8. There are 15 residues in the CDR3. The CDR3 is CASSSDRGTAYEQYF. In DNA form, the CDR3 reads TGTGCCAGTAGTTCTGACAGGGGCACCGCCTACGAGCAGTACTTC.

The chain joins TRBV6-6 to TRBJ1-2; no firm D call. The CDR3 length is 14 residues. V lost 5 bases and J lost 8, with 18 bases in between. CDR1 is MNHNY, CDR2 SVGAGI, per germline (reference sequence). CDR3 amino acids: CASSPADPVGGYTF. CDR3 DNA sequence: TGTGCCAGCAGTCCGGCAGACCCCGTTGGGGGCTACACCTTC.

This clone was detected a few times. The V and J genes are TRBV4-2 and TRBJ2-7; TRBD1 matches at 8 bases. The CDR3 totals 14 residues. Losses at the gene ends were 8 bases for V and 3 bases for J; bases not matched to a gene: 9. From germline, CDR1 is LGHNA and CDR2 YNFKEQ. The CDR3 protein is CASGNDRGGYEQYF. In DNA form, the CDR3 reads TGTGCCAGCGGAAACGACAGGGGTGGCTACGAGCAGTACTTC.

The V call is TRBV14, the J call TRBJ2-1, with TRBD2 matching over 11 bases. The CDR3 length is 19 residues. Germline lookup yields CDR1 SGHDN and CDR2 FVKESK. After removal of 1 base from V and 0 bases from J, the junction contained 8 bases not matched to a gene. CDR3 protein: CASSQAASGRISSYNEQFF. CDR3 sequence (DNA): TGTGCCAGCAGCCAAGCCGCTAGCGGGAGGATTAGCTCCTACAATGAGCAGTTCTTC.

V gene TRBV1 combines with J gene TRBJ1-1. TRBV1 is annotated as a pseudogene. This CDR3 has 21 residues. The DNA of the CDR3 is TGCACCAGCAGCCAATTACGGGACTTAACCGAAGGAAGAGGTAAAAACACTGAAGCTTTCTTT. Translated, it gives CTSSQLRDLTEGRGKNTEAFF.

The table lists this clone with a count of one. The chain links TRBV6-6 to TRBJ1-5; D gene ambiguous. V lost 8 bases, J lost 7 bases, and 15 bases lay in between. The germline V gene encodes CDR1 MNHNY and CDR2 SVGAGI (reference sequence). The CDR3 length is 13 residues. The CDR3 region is CASQGSGVQPQHF. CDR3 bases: TGTGCCAGCCAAGGCAGCGGTGTCCAGCCCCAGCATTTT.

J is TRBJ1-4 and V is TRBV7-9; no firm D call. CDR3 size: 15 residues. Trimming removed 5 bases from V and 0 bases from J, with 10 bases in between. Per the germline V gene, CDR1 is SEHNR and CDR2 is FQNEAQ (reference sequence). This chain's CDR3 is CASSPGGSTNEKLFF. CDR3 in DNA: TGTGCCAGCAGCCCCGGAGGTTCAACTAATGAAAAACTGTTTTTT.

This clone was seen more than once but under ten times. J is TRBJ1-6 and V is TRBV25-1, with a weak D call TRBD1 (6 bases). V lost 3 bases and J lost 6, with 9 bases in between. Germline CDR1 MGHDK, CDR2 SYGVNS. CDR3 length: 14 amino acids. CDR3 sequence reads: CASSDTGLNSPLHF. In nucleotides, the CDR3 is TGTGCCAGCAGTGATACAGGGCTTAATTCACCCCTCCACTTT. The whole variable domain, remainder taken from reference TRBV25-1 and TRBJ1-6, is EADIYQTPRYLVIGTGKKITLECSQTMGHDKMYWYQQDPGMELHLIHYSYGVNSTEKGDLSSESTVSRIRTEHFPLTLESARPSHTSQYLCASSDTGLNSPLHFGNGTRLTVT.

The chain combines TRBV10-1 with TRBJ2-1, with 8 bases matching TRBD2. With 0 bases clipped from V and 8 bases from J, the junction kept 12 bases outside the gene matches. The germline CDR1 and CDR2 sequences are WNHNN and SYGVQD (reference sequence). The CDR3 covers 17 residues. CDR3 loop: CASSESRAGVNIDEQFF. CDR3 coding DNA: TGCGCCAGCAGTGAGTCACGAGCGGGAGTTAATATCGATGAGCAGTTCTTC.

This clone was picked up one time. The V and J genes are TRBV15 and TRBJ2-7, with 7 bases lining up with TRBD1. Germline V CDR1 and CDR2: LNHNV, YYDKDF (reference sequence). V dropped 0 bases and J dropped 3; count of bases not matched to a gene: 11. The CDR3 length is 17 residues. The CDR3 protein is CATSRDRYGQALYEQYF. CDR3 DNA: TGTGCCACCAGCAGAGATCGATACGGACAGGCTCTCTACGAGCAGTACTTC.

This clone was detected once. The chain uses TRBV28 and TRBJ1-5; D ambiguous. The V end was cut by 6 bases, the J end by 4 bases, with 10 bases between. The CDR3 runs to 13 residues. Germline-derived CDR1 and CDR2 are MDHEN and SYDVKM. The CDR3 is CASRWTENQPQHF. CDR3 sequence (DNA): TGTGCCAGCAGATGGACCGAGAATCAGCCCCAGCATTTT.

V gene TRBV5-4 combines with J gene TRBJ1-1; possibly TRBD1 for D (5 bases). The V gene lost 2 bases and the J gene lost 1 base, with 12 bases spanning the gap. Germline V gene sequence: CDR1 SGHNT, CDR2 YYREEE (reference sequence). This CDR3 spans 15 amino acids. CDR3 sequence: CASSFQGFGNTEAFF. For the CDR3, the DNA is TGTGCCAGCAGCTTTCAGGGTTTTGGGAACACTGAAGCTTTCTTT. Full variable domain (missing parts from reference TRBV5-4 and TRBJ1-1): ETGVTQSPTHLIKTRGQQVTLRCSSQSGHNTVSWYQQALGQGPQFIFQYYREEENGRGNFPPRFSGLQFPNYSSELNVNALELDDSALYLCASSFQGFGNTEAFFGQGTRLTVV.

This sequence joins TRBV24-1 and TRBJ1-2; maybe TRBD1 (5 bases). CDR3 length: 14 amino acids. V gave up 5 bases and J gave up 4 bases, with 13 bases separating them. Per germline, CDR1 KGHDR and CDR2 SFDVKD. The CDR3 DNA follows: TGTGCCACCAGTGCCGGACAAGGAAGCTATGGCTACACCTTC. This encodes CATSAGQGSYGYTF.

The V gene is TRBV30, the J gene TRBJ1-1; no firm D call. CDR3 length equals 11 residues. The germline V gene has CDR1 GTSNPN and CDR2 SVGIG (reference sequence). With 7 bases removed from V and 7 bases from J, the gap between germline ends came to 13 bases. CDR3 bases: TGTGCCTTCACCCGCCAGCTTGAAGCTTTCTTT. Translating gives CAFTRQLEAFF.

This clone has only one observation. The CDR3 sequence is CASSLGLAGRETQYF. CDR3 coding DNA: TGTGCCAGCAGCTTAGGACTAGCGGGGAGGGAGACCCAGTACTTC. The chain carries TRBV5-5 and TRBJ2-5; 12 bases match TRBD2. Germline V CDR1 and CDR2: SGHKS, YYEKEE (reference sequence). Trimming removed 2 bases from V and 5 bases from J; junction bases left unmatched: 4. The CDR3 consists of 15 residues.

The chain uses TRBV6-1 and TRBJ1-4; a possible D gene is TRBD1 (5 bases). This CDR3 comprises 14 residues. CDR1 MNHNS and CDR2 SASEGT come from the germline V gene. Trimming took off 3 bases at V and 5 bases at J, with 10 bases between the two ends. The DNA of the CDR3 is TGTGCCAGCAGTGATTACAGGAGCAATGAAAAACTGTTTTTT. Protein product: CASSDYRSNEKLFF.

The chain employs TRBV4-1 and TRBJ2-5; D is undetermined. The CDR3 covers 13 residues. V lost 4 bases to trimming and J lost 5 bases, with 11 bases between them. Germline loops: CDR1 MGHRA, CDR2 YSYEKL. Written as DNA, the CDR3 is TGCGCCAGCAGCCTGGCCAAACTGGAGACCCAGTACTTC. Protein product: CASSLAKLETQYF.

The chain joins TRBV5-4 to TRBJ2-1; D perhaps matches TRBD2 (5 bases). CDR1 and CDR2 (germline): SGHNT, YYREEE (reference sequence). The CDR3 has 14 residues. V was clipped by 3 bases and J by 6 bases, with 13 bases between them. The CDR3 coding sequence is TGTGCCAGCAGCTCCGGACTGAACCGCAATGAGCAGTTCTTC. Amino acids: CASSSGLNRNEQFF.

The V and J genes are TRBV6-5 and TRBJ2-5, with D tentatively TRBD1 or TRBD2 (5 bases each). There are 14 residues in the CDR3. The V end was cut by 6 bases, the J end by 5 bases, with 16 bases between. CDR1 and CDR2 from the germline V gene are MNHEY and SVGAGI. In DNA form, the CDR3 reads TGTGCCAGCAGCCTAATCGGGGCCGGGGAGACCCAGTACTTC. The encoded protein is CASSLIGAGETQYF.

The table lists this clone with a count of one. The CDR3 here is CASSSRGGSYEQYF. In DNA, the CDR3 is TGTGCCAGCAGCTCCAGGGGAGGCAGCTACGAGCAGTACTTC. The V gene is TRBV28, the J gene TRBJ2-7; the D call may be TRBD1 or TRBD2 (6 bases each). This CDR3 has 14 amino acids. Germline CDR1 and CDR2: MDHEN and SYDVKM. V was shortened by 6 bases and J by 3 bases, with 15 bases between the two germline ends.

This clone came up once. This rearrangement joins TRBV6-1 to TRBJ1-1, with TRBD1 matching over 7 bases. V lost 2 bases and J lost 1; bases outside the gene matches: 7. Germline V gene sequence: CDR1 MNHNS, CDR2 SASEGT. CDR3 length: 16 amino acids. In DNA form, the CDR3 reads TGTGCCAGCAGTGAACGGCCTTCAGGGGGGAACACTGAAGCTTTCTTT. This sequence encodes CASSERPSGGNTEAFF.

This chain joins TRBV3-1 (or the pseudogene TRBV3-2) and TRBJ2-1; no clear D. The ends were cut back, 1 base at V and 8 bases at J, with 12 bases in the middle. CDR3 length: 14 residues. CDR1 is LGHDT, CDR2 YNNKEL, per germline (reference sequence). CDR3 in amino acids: CASSQGTFDDEQFF. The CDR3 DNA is TGTGCCAGCAGCCAAGGGACGTTCGACGATGAGCAGTTCTTC.

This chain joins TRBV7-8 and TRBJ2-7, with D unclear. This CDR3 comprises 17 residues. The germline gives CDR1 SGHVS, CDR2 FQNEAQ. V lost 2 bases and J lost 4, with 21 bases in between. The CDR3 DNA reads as TGTGCCAGCAGCTTATACCCCTCGACCCGCGTCGGTTACGAGCAGTACTTC. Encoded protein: CASSLYPSTRVGYEQYF.

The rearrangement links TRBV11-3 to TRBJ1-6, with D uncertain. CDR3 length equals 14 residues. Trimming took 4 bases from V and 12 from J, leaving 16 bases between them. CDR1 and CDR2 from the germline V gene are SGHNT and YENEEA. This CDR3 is CASSSSFGTQPLHF. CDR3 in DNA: TGTGCCAGCAGCTCCAGTTTCGGCACACAACCCCTCCACTTT.

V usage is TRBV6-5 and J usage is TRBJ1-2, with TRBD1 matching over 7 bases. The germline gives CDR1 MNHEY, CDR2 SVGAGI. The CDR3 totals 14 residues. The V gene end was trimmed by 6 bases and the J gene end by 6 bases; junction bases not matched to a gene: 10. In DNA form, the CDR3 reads TGTGCCAGCAGGTATACCGGGACAGCCCATGGCTACACCTTC. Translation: CASRYTGTAHGYTF.

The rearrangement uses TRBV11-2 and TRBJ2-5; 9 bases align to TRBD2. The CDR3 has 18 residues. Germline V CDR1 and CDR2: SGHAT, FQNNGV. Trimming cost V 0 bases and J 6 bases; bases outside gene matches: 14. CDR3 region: CASSLERPRAGGPKTQYF. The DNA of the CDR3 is TGTGCCAGCAGCTTAGAGAGGCCCCGTGCGGGGGGGCCGAAGACCCAGTACTTC.